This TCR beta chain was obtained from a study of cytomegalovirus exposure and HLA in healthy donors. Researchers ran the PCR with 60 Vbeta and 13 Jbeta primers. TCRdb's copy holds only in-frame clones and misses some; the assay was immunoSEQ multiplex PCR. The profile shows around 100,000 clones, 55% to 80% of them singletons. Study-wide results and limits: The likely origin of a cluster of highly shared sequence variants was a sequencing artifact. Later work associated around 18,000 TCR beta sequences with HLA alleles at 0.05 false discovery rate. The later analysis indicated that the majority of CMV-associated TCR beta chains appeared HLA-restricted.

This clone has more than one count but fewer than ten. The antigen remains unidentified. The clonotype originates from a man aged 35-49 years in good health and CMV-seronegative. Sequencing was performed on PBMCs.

The CDR3 DNA sequence: TGTGCCAGCAGTTACGGCAGCAGGGACACTGAAGCTTTCTTT. Translation: CASSYGSRDTEAFF. The chain links TRBV6-5 to TRBJ1-1; TRBD1 is a possible D gene (5 bases). The germline CDR1 and CDR2 sequences are MNHEY and SVGAGI. The CDR3 is made up of 14 amino acids. V lost 2 bases to trimming and J lost 3 bases, with 10 bases between them.